This T cell receptor beta chain was observed in a study of cytomegalovirus exposure and HLA in healthy donors. Turning to this clone: No antigen is known for it. A read error may produce the germline difference seen at one junction end.

Study-level points and caveats: The study found most TCR sequences rare, yet found some public TCRs in many donors.

The CDR3 covers 12 residues. CDR1 is SQVTM, CDR2 ANQGSEA, per germline. Assay used: immunoSEQ multiplex PCR; TCRdb lists only in-frame clones, some missing. The sample yields more than 55,000 clones, 90% to 96% seen once. Sequenced sample: PBMCs. This TCR derives from a man between 18 and 29 years old in good health and CMV-seronegative. The genes are TRBV29-1 and TRBJ1-1, with no clear D. CDR3 loop: CSVASEEPEAFF. Written as DNA, the CDR3 is TGCAGCGTTGCATCGGAGGAGCCTGAGGCTTTCTTT.